The 4 T cell receptor beta chains below come from one sample, sequenced in a study of tumor-infiltrating lymphocytes in oesophageal squamous cell carcinoma. TCRdb redid the calling of the PCR reads with MiXCR, one entry per CDR3 protein. The table shows fewer than 20,000 distinct CDR3 sequences, with approximately 40% occurring only once. The sequencing sample was made of normal esophageal tissue next to the tumor. The receptor source for this set is a male donor with esophageal squamous cell carcinoma.

The chain uses TRBV12-3 or TRBV12-4 and TRBJ1-4; no clear D gene. The CDR3 sequence is 13 residues long. The V gene lost 4 bases and the J gene lost 8 bases, with 11 bases spanning the gap. The CDR3 bases are TGTGCCAGCAGTTGGAGGGAGAGGGAAAAACTGTTTTTT. Translation gives CASSWREREKLFF.

This chain uses TRBV7-3 with TRBJ2-2; possibly TRBD1 or TRBD2 for D (5 bases each). Trimming shortened V by 4 bases and J by 2 bases, and 8 bases separated the two germline ends. CDR3 size: 14 residues. Germline assignment: CDR1 SGHTA and CDR2 FQGTGA. CDR3: CASSWDGNTGELFF. The CDR3 coding sequence is TGTGCCAGCAGCTGGGACGGAAACACCGGGGAGCTGTTTTTT.

The V and J genes are TRBV6-1 and TRBJ1-1, with 9 bases identical to TRBD1. The CDR3 extends over 15 amino acids. CDR1 is MNHNS and CDR2 is SASEGT in the germline V gene. Trimming took 5 bases from V and 1 from J; bases not matched to a gene: 5. Written as DNA, the CDR3 is TGTGCCAGCAGTAACGGACAGGGGTGGAACACTGAAGCTTTCTTT. As protein: CASSNGQGWNTEAFF.

This chain connects TRBV6-8 to TRBJ1-5; D is unclear. The CDR3 totals 13 residues. Germline-derived CDR1 and CDR2 are MNHGY and SAAAGT. As DNA, the CDR3 is TGTGACAGTCGGGGTAAGGTAAATCAGCCCCAGCATTTT. Translating it yields CDSRGKVNQPQHF.